This T cell receptor (beta chain) was profiled in a study of T cell responses to AZD1222 COVID-19 vaccine. The overall study: Pooled in the analysis were second doses at about 4 or about 12 weeks. Study-level findings and limits: Only a handful of AZD1222 recipients, six or seven in all, had baseline seropositivity. With dominance at 160-218 and 743-854, vaccine-associated CD4 TCRs spanned spike.

V was trimmed by 1 base and J by 6 bases, leaving 19 bases between them. The germline V gene has CDR1 MGHRA and CDR2 YSYEKL. CDR3 length equals 18 residues. About this clone: Its antigen is not identified.

Data came from immunoSEQ multiplex PCR; TCRdb stores just in-frame clones and leaves some out. The sample comprises around 200,000 clones, 80% to 90% of which are singletons, and roughly 8% rests with the top ten. The chain carries TRBV4-1 and TRBJ1-6, with D possibly matching TRBD1 (5 bases). Here the sequenced sample was peripheral blood, taken on day 0 of AZD1222 vaccination. The source is an adult in good health. Written as DNA, the CDR3 is TGCGCCAGCAGCCAAGGGCCTGGGGGGGGAGGGATTAATTCACCCCTCCACTTT. Translating gives CASSQGPGGGGINSPLHF.